The clone carrying this T cell receptor beta chain has ten or more counts. For TCRbeta, the library was prepared with unique molecular identifiers. Each CDR3 protein is one row after TCRdb ran MiXCR on the PCR reads. This table holds 100,000 to 120,000 distinct CDR3 sequences, around a tenth found once. The sample originates from a study of T-cell reconstitution after alpha-beta-depleted transplantation in children. The CDR3 extends over 15 amino acids. With 0 bases removed from V and 4 bases from J, the gap between germline ends came to 13 bases. Per the germline V gene, CDR1 is SGHRS and CDR2 is YFSETQ.

The receptor was isolated from a human donor who donated a stem cell graft to a child with acute lymphoblastic leukemia. The source was PBMCs from the stem cell graft donor, collected from the stem cell graft. V is TRBV5-1 and J is TRBJ1-1, with D uncertain. As DNA, the CDR3 is TGCGCCAGCAGCTTGGGCTCTCGGGCGCGCACTGAAGCTTTCTTT. This encodes CASSLGSRARTEAFF.